This T cell receptor (beta chain) was recovered during a study of blood T cell repertoires in COVID-19. This CDR3 is 15 amino acids long. CDR1 and CDR2 from the germline V gene are SEHNR and FQNEAQ (reference sequence). With V trimmed by 5 bases and J by 1 base, 6 bases remained unmatched. Those enrolled in Seattle joined during active infection and were followed longitudinally afterward. The data were produced by immunoSEQ multiplex PCR, yet TCRdb's version contains in-frame clones alone and is incomplete. Among approximately 150,000 clones listed, around 83% were seen once. This clonotype originated in a man under 40 with COVID-19, enrolled during active disease. The chain has TRBV7-9 and TRBJ1-1; 8 bases agree with TRBD1. Sequencing was performed on peripheral blood. The chain's CDR3 is CASSVRTGQNTEAFF. The CDR3 region has the DNA TGTGCCAGCAGCGTACGGACAGGGCAGAACACTGAAGCTTTCTTT.